These T cell receptor beta chains were read from a single sample in a study of blood T cells in healthy people across ages. MiXCR, applied by TCRdb to the 5' RACE reads, yields one record per CDR3 protein. The repertoire consists of over 950,000 distinct CDR3 sequences, with under 40% occurring once and the leading ten covering about 12%. Material for sequencing was blood. These receptors came from a man aged 18 to 29 in good health. The CDR3 runs from the conserved cysteine through the conserved F or W. The D gene is left open where the match is weak. The listing skips clone size in some rows; elsewhere it reads once, few, many or a size class.

cdr3_aa cdr3_nt d_call j_call v_call clone_size
CAISYEGALSYNEQFF TGTGCCATCAGTTATGAGGGGGCCTTATCCTACAATGAGCAGTTCTTC TRBD1 TRBJ2-1 TRBV10-3 few
CASSVGRGGHGYTF TGTGCCAGCAGCGTAGGACGGGGAGGCCATGGCTACACCTTC - TRBJ1-2 TRBV9 -
CASSTGGNSPLHF TGTGCCAGCAGCACAGGGGGTAATTCACCCCTCCACTTT TRBD1 TRBJ1-6 TRBV7-3 -
CASSEFGGRQPQHF TGTGCCAGCAGTGAATTCGGGGGCAGACAGCCCCAGCATTTT - TRBJ1-5 TRBV2 -
CASSLRGFGNQPQHF TGTGCCAGCAGCTTAAGGGGTTTCGGCAATCAGCCCCAGCATTTT - TRBJ1-5 TRBV12-3/TRBV12-4 many
CASSLQGRVSVLTF TGTGCCAGCAGCCTACAGGGGAGAGTAAGCGTCCTGACTTTC TRBD1 TRBJ2-6 TRBV7-9 -
CASSLSSGGAWNWFF TGTGCCAGCAGCTTATCTAGCGGGGGGGCCTGGAATTGGTTCTTC TRBD2 TRBJ2-1 TRBV7-2 -
CASSLTGTHLTEAFF TGTGCCAGCAGCTTAACCGGCACCCATCTGACTGAAGCTTTCTTT - TRBJ1-1 TRBV7-8 -
CASSAGSTDSPLHF TGTGCCAGCAGTGCTGGGAGTACGGATTCACCCCTCCACTTT - TRBJ1-6 TRBV6-5 few
CSARDGTGGSYEQYF TGCAGTGCTAGAGATGGGACAGGGGGCTCCTACGAGCAGTACTTC TRBD1 TRBJ2-7 TRBV20-1 few
CSARGVAGDTQYF TGCAGTGCTAGAGGGGTGGCGGGGGATACGCAGTATTTT - TRBJ2-3 TRBV20-1 -
CASSGSLGATTQYF TGTGCCAGCAGTGGGTCTCTGGGGGCGACTACGCAGTATTTT - TRBJ2-3 TRBV2 once
CASSTDRDSFYNEQFF TGTGCCAGCAGCACAGACAGGGACTCGTTCTACAATGAGCAGTTCTTC - TRBJ2-1 TRBV9 -
CASTRGEREKLFF TGCGCCAGCACAAGGGGCGAACGCGAAAAACTGTTTTTT - TRBJ1-4 TRBV5-1 -
CASSSGRQTGSTRLETQYF TGTGCCAGCAGCTCGGGACGGCAGACAGGGTCTACGAGACTAGAGACCCAGTACTTC TRBD1 TRBJ2-5 TRBV11-2 -
CASSFLAARTDTQYF TGTGCCAGCAGCTTCTTAGCGGCCCGCACAGATACGCAGTATTTT - TRBJ2-3 TRBV7-9 few
CASSLQEAGAATSYEQYF TGCGCCAGCAGTCTACAGGAGGCAGGGGCCGCGACATCCTACGAGCAGTACTTC - TRBJ2-7 TRBV4-1 few
CASSQSLADTDTQYF TGTGCCAGCAGCCAGAGTCTAGCGGACACAGATACGCAGTATTTT TRBD2 TRBJ2-3 TRBV3-1 few
CASSYPGGTQETQYF TGTGCCAGCAGTTACCCGGGCGGGACTCAAGAGACCCAGTACTTC - TRBJ2-5 TRBV6-2/TRBV6-3 -
CSAVPEPGTGHYGYTF TGCAGTGCTGTCCCCGAACCCGGGACAGGACACTATGGCTACACCTTC TRBD1 TRBJ1-2 TRBV20-1 -
CSARDLTGGAYDTEAFF TGCAGTGCTAGAGATCTCACAGGGGGCGCGTACGACACTGAAGCTTTCTTT TRBD1 TRBJ1-1 TRBV20-1 few
CSASGLAGGNYGYTF TGCAGTGCTAGTGGATTAGCAGGGGGGAACTATGGCTACACCTTC TRBD1 TRBJ1-2 TRBV20-1 -
CASSKVCINGHEGGNYNEQFF TGTGCCAGCAGCAAAGTCTGTATAAATGGACACGAAGGGGGAAACTACAATGAGCAGTTCTTC - TRBJ2-1 TRBV21-1 -
CASTKTSGVAHTDTQYF TGTGCCAGCACCAAGACTAGCGGGGTGGCACACACAGATACGCAGTATTTT TRBD2 TRBJ2-3 TRBV14 few
CSARDLLGNRLSGYNEQFF TGCAGTGCTAGAGATCTGCTGGGAAATCGACTATCCGGGTACAATGAGCAGTTCTTC - TRBJ2-1 TRBV20-1 -
CASSLAPRPTEAFF TGTGCCAGCAGCTTAGCGCCCCGCCCCACTGAAGCTTTCTTT - TRBJ1-1 TRBV7-2 -
CASSLGAVSYNEQFF TGCGCCAGCAGCTTGGGGGCGGTTTCCTACAATGAGCAGTTCTTC - TRBJ2-1 TRBV5-1 -
CASSLSGDGRNEQFF TGTGCCAGCAGTTTATCAGGGGATGGTCGCAATGAGCAGTTCTTC - TRBJ2-1 TRBV27 few
CASSQDYGGPYGYTF TGTGCCAGCAGCCAAGATTACGGGGGGCCCTATGGCTACACCTTC - TRBJ1-2 TRBV3-1 -
CASSPSGTGNTGELFF TGCGCCAGCAGCCCCTCGGGGACAGGGAACACCGGGGAGCTGTTTTTT TRBD1 TRBJ2-2 TRBV4-3 once
CSALRPPQSYNEQFF TGCAGTGCTTTGAGACCACCTCAATCATACAATGAGCAGTTCTTC - TRBJ2-1 TRBV20-1 few
CASRQDMIYNEQYF TGTGCCAGCAGACAAGACATGATATACAATGAGCAGTACTTC - TRBJ2-7 TRBV28 once
CASSPSDTAEAFF TGTGCCAGCAGCCCGTCTGACACAGCTGAAGCTTTCTTT - TRBJ1-1 TRBV7-2 few
CASSLSRGTGNTIYF TGCGCCAGCAGCCTAAGCAGAGGTACTGGAAACACCATATATTTT - TRBJ1-3 TRBV4-1 -
CAGSPTGRLNEQYF TGTGCCGGCAGCCCCACGGGACGGCTTAACGAGCAGTACTTC - TRBJ2-7 TRBV7-9 -
CASSSPGQGIGYGYTF TGTGCCAGCAGCTCTCCGGGACAGGGGATCGGCTATGGCTACACCTTC TRBD1 TRBJ1-2 TRBV5-6 few
CASAPGLAGGPPDTQYF TGTGCCAGTGCTCCGGGACTAGCGGGGGGGCCTCCAGATACGCAGTATTTT TRBD2 TRBJ2-3 TRBV4-2 -
CAITKSVIYGYTF TGTGCCATAACAAAGTCTGTTATCTATGGCTACACCTTC - TRBJ1-2 TRBV6-6 -
CASSQDRQGNGYTF TGTGCCAGCAGCCAAGATCGACAGGGGAATGGCTACACCTTC TRBD1 TRBJ1-2 TRBV4-2 many
CASSQDVTQYF TGTGCCAGCAGCCAAGATGTGACCCAGTACTTC - TRBJ2-5 TRBV14 few
CATSRMGPGGSYGYTF TGTGCCACCAGCAGAATGGGACCAGGGGGCAGCTATGGCTACACCTTC TRBD1 TRBJ1-2 TRBV15 -
CASVGGQGTPYYGYTF TGTGCCAGCGTAGGCGGACAGGGGACCCCCTACTATGGCTACACCTTC TRBD1 TRBJ1-2 TRBV12-3/TRBV12-4 -
CSARDRRDAEAFF TGCAGTGCTAGAGACCGCAGGGACGCTGAAGCTTTCTTT - TRBJ1-1 TRBV20-1 -
CVSSLVGNTQYF TGTGTCAGCAGTCTGGTTGGCAATACGCAGTATTTT - TRBJ2-3 TRBV25-1 -
CSVEGLVSQETQYF TGCAGCGTTGAAGGGCTAGTCTCCCAAGAGACCCAGTACTTC - TRBJ2-5 TRBV29-1 -
CASSVWAGNYGYTF TGTGCCAGCAGCGTCTGGGCAGGGAACTATGGCTACACCTTC - TRBJ1-2 TRBV9 few
CSARDRLAAEDGYTF TGCAGTGCTAGAGATCGACTGGCGGCAGAGGATGGCTACACCTTC - TRBJ1-2 TRBV20-1 many
CSAKFRSNQPQHF TGCAGTGCTAAGTTCCGTAGCAATCAGCCCCAGCATTTT - TRBJ1-5 TRBV20-1 -
CASAQGWATEAFF TGTGCCAGCGCACAGGGGTGGGCCACTGAAGCTTTCTTT TRBD1 TRBJ1-1 TRBV14 -
CASSKTGTGVLYEQYF TGTGCCAGCAGCAAGACTGGAACAGGAGTACTTTACGAGCAGTACTTC - TRBJ2-7 TRBV21-1 -
CAISNGGTGDEQFF TGTGCCATCAGTAACGGCGGGACGGGGGATGAGCAGTTCTTC - TRBJ2-1 TRBV10-3 -
CASSTRQAAGELFF TGTGCCAGCAGCACTCGACAGGCTGCCGGGGAGCTGTTTTTT - TRBJ2-2 TRBV9 -